Below, 21 T cell receptor beta chains from the same sample are listed, as sequenced in a study of PD-1 blockade in classical Hodgkin lymphoma. TCRdb keeps only in-frame clones here, not all; method: immunoSEQ multiplex PCR. This table has around 20,000 clones, around 70% appearing once. Each and every patient relapsed after autologous stem cell transplantation, and patients got differing brentuximab vedotin exposure. Here the sequenced sample was peripheral blood mononuclear cells (PBMCs), taken before the second cycle of nivolumab. These receptors were collected from a human donor with classical Hodgkin lymphoma.

The chain recombines TRBV5-1 with TRBJ2-7; D could derive from TRBD1 or TRBD2 (5 bases each). This CDR3 region has 13 residues. Germline CDR1 reads SGHRS; CDR2 reads YFSETQ. With 4 bases removed from V and 6 bases from J, the gap between germline ends came to 14 bases. DNA for the CDR3: TGCGCCAGCAGCACCAGGGTGGGGAGCGAGCAGTACTTC. It translates to CASSTRVGSEQYF.

V and J are TRBV5-1 and TRBJ1-1; 12 positions agree with TRBD1. With V trimmed by 2 bases and J by 5 bases, 16 bases remained unmatched. This CDR3 spans 19 amino acids. Germline lookup yields CDR1 SGHRS and CDR2 YFSETQ. CDR3 residues: CASSLQIQGTGGLYTEAFF. The DNA of the CDR3 is TGCGCCAGCAGCTTACAAATTCAGGGGACAGGGGGCTTATATACTGAAGCTTTCTTT. Full variable domain (missing parts from reference TRBV5-1 and TRBJ1-1): KAGVTQTPRYLIKTRGQQVTLSCSPISGHRSVSWYQQTPGQGLQFLFEYFSETQRNKGNFPGRFSGRQFSNSRSEMNVSTLELGDSALYLCASSLQIQGTGGLYTEAFFGQGTRLTVV.

The rearrangement links TRBV7-9 to TRBJ2-2; D might be TRBD1 (5 bases). CDR1 is SEHNR and CDR2 is FQNEAQ in the germline V gene (reference sequence). The V end lost 0 bases, the J end lost 5 bases, and 13 bases lay between the germline ends. The CDR3 is 16 amino acids. CDR3 DNA: TGTGCCAGCAGCTTAGCGCAGGGCAGTCGAACCGGGGAGCTGTTTTTT. Encoded protein: CASSLAQGSRTGELFF.

This chain links TRBV7-9 with TRBJ1-2; D is unclear. Trimming cost V 2 bases and J 7 bases, with 8 bases left between them. The CDR3 is 12 amino acids. Germline CDR1 SEHNR, CDR2 FQNEAQ (reference sequence). The CDR3 DNA is TGTGCCAGCAGCTTACCCCAAGGTGGCTACACCTTC. It specifies CASSLPQGGYTF.

The V call is TRBV4-1, the J call TRBJ2-1; tentative D call: TRBD1 (5 bases). Germline V gene lookup returns CDR1 MGHRA and CDR2 YSYEKL. The CDR3 length is 12 residues. The V gene lost 4 bases and the J gene lost 6 bases, with 7 bases spanning the gap. CDR3: CASSLDSNEQFF. CDR3 DNA: TGCGCCAGCAGCCTCGACAGCAATGAGCAGTTCTTC.

This chain links TRBV11-1 with TRBJ2-1, with 12 bases lining up with TRBD2. CDR1 and CDR2 (germline): SGHAT, FQDESV (reference sequence). V shed 5 bases and J 9 bases; nucleotides not matched to a gene: 8. CDR3 length equals 15 residues. The CDR3 loop is CASSPGLAGRSEQFF. In nucleotides, the CDR3 is TGTGCCAGCAGCCCCGGACTAGCGGGACGGTCTGAGCAGTTCTTC.

This chain links TRBV6-6 with TRBJ2-7; D assignment may be TRBD1 or TRBD2 (5 bases each). V was pared by 5 bases and J by 7 bases, with 15 bases between. The CDR3 is 13 residues long. Looked up from germline, CDR1 is MNHNY and CDR2 is SVGAGI (reference sequence). CDR3 sequence: CASSLQGPREQYF. CDR3 DNA: TGTGCCAGCAGTCTCCAGGGACCAAGGGAGCAGTACTTC.

This chain uses TRBV7-9 with TRBJ2-7; weak D call: TRBD1 (6 bases). V lost 5 bases, J lost 5 bases, and 16 bases lay in between. Germline V gene sequence: CDR1 SEHNR, CDR2 FQNEAQ (reference sequence). The CDR3 is made up of 14 amino acids. The CDR3: CASSGRTGWDEQYF. The DNA for the CDR3 is TGTGCCAGCAGCGGAAGAACAGGGTGGGACGAGCAGTACTTC.

This clone was picked up a small number of times. The chain joins TRBV29-1 to TRBJ2-5; D is perhaps TRBD1 (6 bases). Germline V gene sequence: CDR1 SQVTM, CDR2 ANQGSEA. V lost 2 bases and J 4 bases, leaving 14 bases between the germline ends. This CDR3 spans 14 amino acids. CDR3 in DNA: TGCAGCGTTGAATCGCAGGGGCTAGTAGAGACCCAGTACTTC. As protein: CSVESQGLVETQYF.

This chain uses TRBV5-6 with TRBJ2-3, with 9 bases matching TRBD2. The CDR3 covers 17 residues. The germline gives CDR1 SGHDT, CDR2 YYEEEE. V was pared by 1 base and J by 4 bases, with 10 bases of the junction left unmatched. This CDR3 reads CASSLLGSGLAADTQYF. The CDR3 nucleotides read TGTGCCAGCAGCTTGCTGGGTTCGGGACTAGCCGCAGATACGCAGTATTTT.

The chain joins TRBV30 to TRBJ2-2; maybe TRBD2 (6 bases). CDR1 and CDR2 (germline): GTSNPN, SVGIG (reference sequence). The length of the CDR3 is 15 residues. With 4 bases removed from V and 5 bases from J, the gap between germline ends came to 17 bases. CDR3 in amino acids: CAWTRRERRTGELFF. The CDR3 DNA reads as TGTGCCTGGACCCGGCGGGAAAGACGAACCGGGGAGCTGTTTTTT.

This clone showed up just once. The gene calls are TRBV29-1 and TRBJ2-4; D is perhaps TRBD2 (6 bases). Trimming removed 1 base at V and 3 bases at J, with 13 bases between. The CDR3 sequence is 15 residues long. Germline V gene lookup returns CDR1 SQVTM and CDR2 ANQGSEA. CDR3 loop: CSVEAAMGGKNIQYF. CDR3 nucleotides: TGCAGCGTTGAAGCCGCAATGGGAGGCAAAAACATTCAGTACTTC.

The chain employs TRBV5-4 and TRBJ2-1; D might be TRBD2 (6 bases). The CDR3 runs to 15 residues. The germline gives CDR1 SGHNT, CDR2 YYREEE (reference sequence). V was shortened by 4 bases and J by 3 bases, with 14 bases between the two germline ends. For the CDR3, the DNA is TGTGCCAGCAGCCTCGGGACTGGCAGCTACAATGAGCAGTTCTTC. It codes for CASSLGTGSYNEQFF.

This clone was recorded a few times. The rearrangement uses TRBV27 and TRBJ2-7; D perhaps matches TRBD2 (6 bases). Germline V CDR1 and CDR2: MNHEY, SMNVEV (reference sequence). The CDR3 is 16 amino acids. V lost 5 bases to trimming and J lost 2 bases, with 19 bases between them. This chain's CDR3 is CASSHGTGTEAYEQYF. The DNA of the CDR3 is TGTGCCAGCAGTCACGGGACCGGGACTGAGGCCTACGAGCAGTACTTC.

The chain combines TRBV7-8 with TRBJ1-1; D remains ambiguous. CDR1 SGHVS and CDR2 FQNEAQ come from the germline V gene. CDR3 length equals 13 residues. The V gene lost 1 base and the J gene lost 2 bases, with 5 bases spanning the gap. The CDR3 bases are TGTGCCAGCAGCTTAGAAGGAAACACTGAAGCTTTCTTT. Protein sequence: CASSLEGNTEAFF.

The V and J genes are TRBV6-1 and TRBJ1-1, with 7 bases lining up with TRBD1. V shed 8 bases, J shed 3 bases, and the junction held 12 bases outside the gene matches. There are 15 residues in the CDR3. Germline CDR1 MNHNS, CDR2 SASEGT. CDR3 nucleotides: TGTGCCAGCTTCCGACAGGGATTCATGGACACTGAAGCTTTCTTT. Translated: CASFRQGFMDTEAFF.

CDR3 sequence (DNA): TGCAGCGTTGAAGATCTCGAGGGTTACGAGCAGTACTTC. Protein: CSVEDLEGYEQYF. The rearrangement joins TRBV29-1 to TRBJ2-7; maybe TRBD2 (5 bases). Germline loops: CDR1 SQVTM, CDR2 ANQGSEA. The CDR3 extends over 13 amino acids. V was shortened by 0 bases and J by 4 bases, with 10 bases between the two germline ends.

This clone is medium-sized. The chain links TRBV2 to TRBJ2-3; 9 bases align to TRBD1. This CDR3 is built from 14 residues. J lost 6 bases, V lost 4 bases, and 5 bases had no gene match. CDR1 is SNHLY, CDR2 FYNNEI, per germline. In nucleotides, the CDR3 is TGTGCCAGCAGTGCACAGGGGGCGCGGGATACGCAGTATTTT. Its protein is CASSAQGARDTQYF.

The chain combines TRBV19 with TRBJ1-1, with TRBD1 matching 7 bases. The germline gives CDR1 LNHDA, CDR2 SQIVND (reference sequence). The CDR3 covers 14 residues. Unmatched junction bases numbered 5, after V lost 1 base and J lost 6 bases. Here the CDR3 DNA reads TGTGCCAGTAGTATAGTGTGGGGACAGCCTGAAGCTTTCTTT. It translates to CASSIVWGQPEAFF. Filled out from reference TRBV19 and TRBJ1-1, the complete variable domain reads DGGITQSPKYLFRKEGQNVTLSCEQNLNHDAMYWYRQDPGQGLRLIYYSQIVNDFQKGDIAEGYSVSREKKESFPLTVTSAQKNPTAFYLCASSIVWGQPEAFFGQGTRLTVV.

This chain connects TRBV14 to TRBJ2-7; tentative D call: TRBD2 (6 bases). The CDR3 loop spans 15 amino acids. Germline CDR1 and CDR2: SGHDN and FVKESK. Deletions cut 1 base from V and 5 bases from J, with 15 bases between. DNA for the CDR3: TGTGCCAGCAGCCAAGCCATTGGGGGGAGTGACGAGCAGTACTTC. Protein sequence: CASSQAIGGSDEQYF.

The rearrangement links TRBV19 to TRBJ1-2, with 8 positions matching TRBD1. V was clipped by 11 bases and J by 0 bases; unmatched bases: 2. There are 12 residues in the CDR3. Germline V gene sequence: CDR1 LNHDA, CDR2 SQIVND (reference sequence). The CDR3 reads CAGQGANYGYTF. The CDR3 DNA reads TGTGCCGGACAGGGCGCTAACTATGGCTACACCTTC.